This T cell receptor beta chain was profiled in a study of type 1 regulatory T cells. The overall study: T-allo10 is an in vitro-generated, Tr1-enriched CD4 T cell product specific for alloantigen.

In germline, CDR1 is LGHNA, CDR2 YSLEER. Trimming took 0 bases from V and 8 from J; bases not matched to a gene: 7. This CDR3 comprises 16 residues. In this sample, this clonotype turned up a few times. TCRdb processed the reads anew with MiXCR; each CDR3 protein has one entry. The sample consists of around 88,000 distinct CDR3 sequences, roughly 30% of them appearing once. The chain employs TRBV4-3 and TRBJ2-1; 10 nucleotides line up with TRBD2. Sequencing used CD4+ T cells, either the whole sample or a sorted fraction (not recorded which). This receptor was taken from a human donor in good health. The CDR3 DNA sequence: TGCGCCAGCAGCCAAGATTTGCCTAGCGGGAGTGATGAGCAGTTCTTC. Translated: CASSQDLPSGSDEQFF.